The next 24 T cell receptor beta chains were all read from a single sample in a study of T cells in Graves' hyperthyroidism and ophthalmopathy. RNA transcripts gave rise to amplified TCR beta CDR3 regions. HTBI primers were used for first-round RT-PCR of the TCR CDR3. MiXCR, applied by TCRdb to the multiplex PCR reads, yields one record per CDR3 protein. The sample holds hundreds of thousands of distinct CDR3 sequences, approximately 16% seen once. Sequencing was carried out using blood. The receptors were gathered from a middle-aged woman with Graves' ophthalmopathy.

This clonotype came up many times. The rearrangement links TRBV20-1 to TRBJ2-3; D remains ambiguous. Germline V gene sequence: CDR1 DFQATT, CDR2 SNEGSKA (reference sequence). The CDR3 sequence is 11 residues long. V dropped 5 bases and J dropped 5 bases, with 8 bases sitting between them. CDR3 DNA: TGCAGTGCTTCCGAGGTAGATACGCAGTATTTT. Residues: CSASEVDTQYF.

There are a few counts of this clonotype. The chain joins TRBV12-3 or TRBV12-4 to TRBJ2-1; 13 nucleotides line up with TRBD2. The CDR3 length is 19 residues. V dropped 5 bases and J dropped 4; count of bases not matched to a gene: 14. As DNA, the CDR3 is TGTGCCAGCAGTGCCCCGGGACTAGCGGGGCCAAACAAATACAATGAGCAGTTCTTC. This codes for CASSAPGLAGPNKYNEQFF.

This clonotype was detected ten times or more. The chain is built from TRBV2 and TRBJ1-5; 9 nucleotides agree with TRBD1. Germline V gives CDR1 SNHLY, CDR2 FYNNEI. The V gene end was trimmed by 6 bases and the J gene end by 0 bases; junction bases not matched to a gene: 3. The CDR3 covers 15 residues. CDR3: CASSGQGISNQPQHF. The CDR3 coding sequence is TGTGCCAGCAGCGGACAGGGGATTAGCAATCAGCCCCAGCATTTT. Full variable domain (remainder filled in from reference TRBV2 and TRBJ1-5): EPEVTQTPSHQVTQMGQEVILRCVPISNHLYFYWYRQILGQKVEFLVSFYNNEISEKSEIFDDQFSVERPDGSNFTLKIRSTKLEDSAMYFCASSGQGISNQPQHFGDGTRLSIL.

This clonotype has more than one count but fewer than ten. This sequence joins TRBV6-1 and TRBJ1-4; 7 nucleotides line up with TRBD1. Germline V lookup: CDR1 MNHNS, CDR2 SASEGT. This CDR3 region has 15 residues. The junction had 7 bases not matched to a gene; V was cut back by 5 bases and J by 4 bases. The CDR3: CASSPTGTDNEKLFF. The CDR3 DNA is TGTGCCAGCAGTCCAACCGGGACAGATAATGAAAAACTGTTTTTT.

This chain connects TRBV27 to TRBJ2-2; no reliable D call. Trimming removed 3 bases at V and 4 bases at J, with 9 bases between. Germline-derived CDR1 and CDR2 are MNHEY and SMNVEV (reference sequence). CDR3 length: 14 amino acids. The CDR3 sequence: CASSFGPSTGELFF. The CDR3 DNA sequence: TGTGCCAGCAGTTTTGGCCCTAGCACCGGGGAGCTGTTTTTT.

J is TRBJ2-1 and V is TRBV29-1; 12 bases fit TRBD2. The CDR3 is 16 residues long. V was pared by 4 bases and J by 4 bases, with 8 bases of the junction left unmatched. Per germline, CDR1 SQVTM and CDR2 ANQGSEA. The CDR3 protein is CSVGVGLAGRYNEQFF. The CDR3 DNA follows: TGCAGCGTTGGGGTCGGACTAGCGGGGCGGTACAATGAGCAGTTCTTC.

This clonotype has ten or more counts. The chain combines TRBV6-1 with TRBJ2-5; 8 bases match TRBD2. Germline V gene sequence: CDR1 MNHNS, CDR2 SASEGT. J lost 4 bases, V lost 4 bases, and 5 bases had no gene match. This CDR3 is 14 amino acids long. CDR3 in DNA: TGTGCCAGCAGTGGTAGCGGGGTAGTAGAGACCCAGTACTTC. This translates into CASSGSGVVETQYF.

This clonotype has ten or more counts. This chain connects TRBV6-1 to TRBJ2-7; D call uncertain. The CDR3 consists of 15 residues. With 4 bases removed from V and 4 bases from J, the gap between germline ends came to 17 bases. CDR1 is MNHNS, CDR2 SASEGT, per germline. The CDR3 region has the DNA TGTGCCAGCAGTGTTCTGAGAGAAGGCCCGTACGAGCAGTACTTC. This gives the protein CASSVLREGPYEQYF.

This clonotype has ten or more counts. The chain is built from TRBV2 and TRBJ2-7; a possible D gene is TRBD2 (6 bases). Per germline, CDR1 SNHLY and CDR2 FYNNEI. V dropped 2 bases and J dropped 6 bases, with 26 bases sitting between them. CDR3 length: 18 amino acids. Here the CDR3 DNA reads TGTGCCAGCAGTGAATTCCCTTCCGATGTACAAAAGCGGGCCGAGCAGTACTTC. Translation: CASSEFPSDVQKRAEQYF.

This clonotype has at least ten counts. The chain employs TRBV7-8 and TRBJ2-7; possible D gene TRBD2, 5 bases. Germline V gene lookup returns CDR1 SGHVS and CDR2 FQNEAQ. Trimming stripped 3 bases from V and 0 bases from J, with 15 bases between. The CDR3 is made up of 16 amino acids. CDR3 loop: CASSLLRGKNSYEQYF. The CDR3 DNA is TGTGCCAGCAGCTTGTTACGGGGAAAAAACTCCTACGAGCAGTACTTC.

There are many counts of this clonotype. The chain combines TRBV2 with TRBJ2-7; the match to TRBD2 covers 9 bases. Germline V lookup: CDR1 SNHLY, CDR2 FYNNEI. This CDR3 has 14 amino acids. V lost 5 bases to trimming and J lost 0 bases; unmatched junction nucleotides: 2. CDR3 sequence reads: CASSYSGSSYEQYF. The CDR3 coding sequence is TGTGCCAGCAGTTATAGCGGGAGCTCCTACGAGCAGTACTTC.

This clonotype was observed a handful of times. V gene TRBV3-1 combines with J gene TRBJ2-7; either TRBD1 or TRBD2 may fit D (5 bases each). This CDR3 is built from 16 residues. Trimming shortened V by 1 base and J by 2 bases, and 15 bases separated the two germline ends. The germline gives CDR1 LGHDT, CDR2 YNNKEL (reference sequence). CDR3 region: CASSQGWGSLAYEQYF. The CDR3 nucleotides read TGTGCCAGCAGCCAAGGTTGGGGGTCGCTAGCCTACGAGCAGTACTTC.

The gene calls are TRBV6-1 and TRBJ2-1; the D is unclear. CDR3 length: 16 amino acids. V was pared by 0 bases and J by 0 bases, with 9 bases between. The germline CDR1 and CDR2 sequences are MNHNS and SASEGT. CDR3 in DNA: TGTGCCAGCAGTGAAGCGCCAGCCAGCTCCTACAATGAGCAGTTCTTC. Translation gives CASSEAPASSYNEQFF.

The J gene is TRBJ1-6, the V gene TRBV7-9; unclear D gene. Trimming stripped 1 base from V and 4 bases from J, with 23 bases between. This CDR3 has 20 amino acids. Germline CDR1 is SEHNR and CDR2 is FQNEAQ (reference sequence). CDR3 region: CASSLDSIPGSNVYNSPLHF. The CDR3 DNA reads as TGTGCCAGCAGCTTAGACTCAATCCCTGGCAGTAACGTATATAATTCACCCCTCCACTTT.

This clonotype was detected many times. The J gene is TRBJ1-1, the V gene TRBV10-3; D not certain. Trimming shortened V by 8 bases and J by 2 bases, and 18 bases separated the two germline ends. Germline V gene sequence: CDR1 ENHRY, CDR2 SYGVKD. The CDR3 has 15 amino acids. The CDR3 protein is CAIADPLAGNTEAFF. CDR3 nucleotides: TGTGCCATCGCCGATCCGTTGGCCGGTAACACTGAAGCTTTCTTT.

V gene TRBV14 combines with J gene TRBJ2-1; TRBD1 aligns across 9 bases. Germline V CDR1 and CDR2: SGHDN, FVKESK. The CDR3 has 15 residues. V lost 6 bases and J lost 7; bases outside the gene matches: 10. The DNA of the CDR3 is TGTGCCAGCAGACCTACCGGGACAGGGTTGAATGAGCAGTTCTTC. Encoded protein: CASRPTGTGLNEQFF.

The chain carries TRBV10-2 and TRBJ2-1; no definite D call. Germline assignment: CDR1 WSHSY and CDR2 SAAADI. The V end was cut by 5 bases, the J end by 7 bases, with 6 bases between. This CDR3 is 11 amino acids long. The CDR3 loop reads CASSRANEQFF. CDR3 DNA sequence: TGCGCCAGCAGTCGTGCGAATGAGCAGTTCTTC.

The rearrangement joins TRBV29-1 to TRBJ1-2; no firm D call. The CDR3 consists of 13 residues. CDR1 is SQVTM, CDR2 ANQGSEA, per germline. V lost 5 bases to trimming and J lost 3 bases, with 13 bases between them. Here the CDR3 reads CSVHRGPDYGYTF. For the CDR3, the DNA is TGCAGCGTTCACAGAGGGCCAGACTATGGCTACACCTTC.

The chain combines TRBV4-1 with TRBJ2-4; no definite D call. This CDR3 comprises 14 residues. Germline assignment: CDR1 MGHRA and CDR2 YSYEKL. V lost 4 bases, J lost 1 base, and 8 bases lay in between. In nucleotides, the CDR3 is TGCGCCAGCAGCCCCCTTACGGCCAAAAACATTCAGTACTTC. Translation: CASSPLTAKNIQYF.

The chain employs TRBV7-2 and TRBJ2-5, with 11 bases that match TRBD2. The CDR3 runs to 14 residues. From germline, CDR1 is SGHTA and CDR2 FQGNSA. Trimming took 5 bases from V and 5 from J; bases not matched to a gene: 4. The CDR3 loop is CASSRRLAGETQYF. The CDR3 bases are TGTGCCAGCAGCCGCCGACTAGCGGGGGAGACCCAGTACTTC.

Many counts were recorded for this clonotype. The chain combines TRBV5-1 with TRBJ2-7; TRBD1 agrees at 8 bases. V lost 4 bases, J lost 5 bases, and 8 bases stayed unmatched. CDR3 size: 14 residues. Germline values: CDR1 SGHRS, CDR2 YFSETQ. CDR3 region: CASSPQSDRDEQYF. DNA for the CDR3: TGCGCCAGCAGCCCACAGTCGGACAGGGACGAGCAGTACTTC.

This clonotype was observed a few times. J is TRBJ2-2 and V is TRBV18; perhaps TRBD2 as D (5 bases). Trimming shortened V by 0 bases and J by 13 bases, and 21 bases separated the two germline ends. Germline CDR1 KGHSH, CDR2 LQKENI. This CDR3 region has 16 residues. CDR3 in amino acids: CASSPPLLGPHRGLFF. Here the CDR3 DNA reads TGTGCCAGCTCACCACCGCTTTTAGGTCCCCATCGGGGGCTGTTTTTT.

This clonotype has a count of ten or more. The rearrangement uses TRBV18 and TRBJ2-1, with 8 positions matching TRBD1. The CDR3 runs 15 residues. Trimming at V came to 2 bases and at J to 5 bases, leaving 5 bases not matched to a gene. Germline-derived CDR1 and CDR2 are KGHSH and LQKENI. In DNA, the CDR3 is TGTGCCAGCTCACCAGCAGGGGGCCAAAACAATGAGCAGTTCTTC. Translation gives CASSPAGGQNNEQFF.

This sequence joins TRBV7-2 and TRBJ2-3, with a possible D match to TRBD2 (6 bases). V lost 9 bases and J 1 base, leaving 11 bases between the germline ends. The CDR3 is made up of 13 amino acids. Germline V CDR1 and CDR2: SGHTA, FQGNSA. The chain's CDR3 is CASARGGTDTQYF. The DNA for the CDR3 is TGTGCCAGTGCGCGGGGAGGCACAGATACGCAGTATTTT.